The source of this T cell receptor (beta chain) is a study of blood T cell repertoires in COVID-19 (dated by TCRdb to 2019 to 2021). Regarding the study in general: Samples from collaborators originated in the United States, Italy and Spain and spanned both the acute and convalescent phases of COVID-19. Nearly every sample came with metadata listing a de-identified subject ID, COVID-19 status, age in years and sex. The prospective study material was composed of cDNA or gDNA derived from T cells, B-cell-depleted T cells, or PBMCs. The repertoires were made available in a free public database intended to serve as a resource for research on the immune response to SARS-CoV-2. The samples were drawn from the first 160 participants of the ongoing ImmuneRACE study and from 950 to 1,500 subjects provided by 6 global collaborators. Where available, HLA class I and class II types were obtained from metadata supplied by the sample provider rather than from assay-based typing. The dataset comprised deeply sampled blood TCRbeta repertoires from subjects exposed to, actively infected with, or recovered from COVID-19. What the authors observed across the whole study: How much clinical and demographic metadata was included differed by source and by participant, and the metadata was provided uncurated.

TCRbeta CDR3 regions were amplified from genomic DNA using the immunoSEQ Assay, a bias-controlled multiplex PCR. Per the source publication's procedure: Nucleated cell counts per sample were estimated from amplification of reference gene primers within the assay. To quantify the absolute abundance of each unique TCRbeta CDR3 rearrangement, sequence reads were collapsed and filtered. For each sample, productive Simpson clonality was calculated as the square root of Simpson's diversity index across productive rearrangements. In its TCRdb copy, this immuneACCESS table keeps in-frame sequences only and misses some clones. Where compared with another copy, unresolved V genes explain less than half of these, and the others have no known cause. The DNA gave D and trimming, while V, J and clone size come from that table. The sample table lists 150,000 to 200,000 clones, about 78% of them with a count of one. The ten most abundant clones make up around 15% of the sample.

Deletion took 6 bases off V and 3 bases off J, with a span of 12 bases between the germline ends. From its cysteine to its phenylalanine, the CDR3 spans 14 amino acids. Kept here is only the CDR3 DNA, which spans 42 bases and is read in frame from base 1. As encoded in the germline V gene (reference sequence), CDR1 is LNHDA while CDR2 is SQIVND. Remarks on this clone: Which antigen it targets is not known. Per-nucleotide qualities are absent, and no much larger clonotype sits a single base away.

Participants in the prospective study were aged about 18 to 90 years, lived in more than 20 United States geographic areas, and enrolled through a virtual design. In the prospective study, cohorts were assigned on the basis of participant-reported clinical history obtained from a screening survey and a study questionnaire. ImmuneRACE Cohort 3 recovered participants were defined by two consecutive negative NP/OP PCR tests, healthcare professional clearance, or symptom resolution. Mobile phlebotomists in the prospective study collected whole blood, serum and a nasopharyngeal or oropharyngeal swab from every participant. Prospective study participants could optionally give additional blood draws and questionnaires over a roughly two-month period. Before DNA extraction, blood samples from the prospective study were shipped at room temperature or frozen.

Sequencing was carried out using PBMCs or T cells enriched from blood (not recorded which). The sequence was obtained from a woman aged 45 to 65 who had recovered from COVID-19. The chain was built from TRBV19 and TRBJ2-1, with TRBD2 tentatively as D gene (6 bases match). The DNA sequence is given as TGTGCCAGTAGGGAGAGCGGGCTCTACAATGAGCAGTTCTTC. Its coded protein is CASRESGLYNEQFF.